The rows below give T cell receptor beta chains drawn from one sample of a study of beta chain features in type 1 diabetes. Using immunoSEQ multiplex PCR, the repertoire was profiled, and TCRdb retains in-frame clones only, with some absent. The sample records roughly 450,000 clones, about 14% being singletons. Sequencing was carried out using naive CD4+ T cells from blood. The receptor source for this set is a young man in good health. The CDR3 runs from the conserved cysteine through the conserved F or W. Fields, in order: J gene, V gene, CDR3 protein.

TRBJ2-5 TRBV5-1 CASSLTGGLGETQYF
TRBJ2-3 TRBV7-8 CASSLVTRSGTDTQYF
TRBJ2-1 TRBV5-4 CASSPQNKADEQFF
TRBJ2-2 TRBV18 CASSPPGTGELFF
TRBJ1-4 TRBV30 CACGRNKFATNEKLFF
TRBJ2-5 TRBV7-2 CASSLASTNQETQYF
TRBJ2-5 TRBV7-2 CASSRGVETQYF
TRBJ1-2 TRBV6-1 CASSESAVNGYTF
TRBJ2-3 TRBV5-1 CASSLGTSGASTDTQYF
TRBJ1-3 TRBV29-1 CSVTGGNTIYF
TRBJ2-4 TRBV30 CAWNAAAKNIQYF
TRBJ2-3 TRBV29-1 CSIVRRDTQYF
TRBJ1-1 TRBV30 CAWAGDQGTEAFF
TRBJ2-7 TRBV7-2 CASSWDGSYEQYF
TRBJ2-7 TRBV11-2 CASSLSGQGYEQYF
TRBJ1-1 TRBV19 CASSRDSITEAFF
TRBJ2-5 TRBV5-6 CASTRGSETQYF
TRBJ2-2 TRBV4-3 CASSQQRGRNTGELFF
TRBJ1-1 TRBV7-6 CASSSDRKSEAFF
TRBJ2-5 TRBV11-2 CASSLGQGRYQETQYF
TRBJ2-2 TRBV10-2 CASSDRELFF
TRBJ2-7 TRBV5-4 CASSSGTSYEQYF
TRBJ2-3 TRBV5-8 CASSLAHRVDTQYF
TRBJ2-1 TRBV7-3 CASSQQTSFYNEQFF
TRBJ2-7 TRBV5-1 CASSSTGGPYEQYF
TRBJ1-2 TRBV11-2 CASSHRVGYGYTF
TRBJ2-3 TRBV4-2 CASSQRAGGFTDTQYF
TRBJ2-7 TRBV25-1 CATVRVYEQYF
TRBJ2-2 TRBV18 CASSPGGSNTGELFF
TRBJ2-4 TRBV4-3 CASSQDRWGGNIQYF
TRBJ2-2 TRBV29-1 CSVVSGELFF
TRBJ2-2 TRBV30 CAWRGKGSTGELFF
TRBJ2-2 TRBV30 CAWRVSMNTGELFF
TRBJ1-3 TRBV29-1 CSVEDGRGRNTIYF
TRBJ1-6 TRBV10-3 CAISEGGRDSPLHF
TRBJ2-5 TRBV5-6 CASTTAFQETQYF
TRBJ2-5 TRBV7-6 CASSRLAVETQYF
TRBJ2-3 TRBV19 CATSGGVGTDTQYF
TRBJ2-7 TRBV7-2 CASSRSGGEQYF
TRBJ2-1 TRBV6-6 CASSYHGEQFF
TRBJ1-2 TRBV30 CAWRVGLYGYTF
TRBJ2-7 TRBV13 CASSLGTAPWQYF
TRBJ2-7 TRBV27 CASSLREDRVLYF
TRBJ1-1 TRBV23-1 CASSLGESMNTEAFF
TRBJ1-2 TRBV29-1 CSVEDRPINYGYTF
TRBJ2-7 TRBV7-9 CASSTRDRDYEQYF
TRBJ1-1 TRBV2 CASSGSGATEAFF
TRBJ2-2 TRBV2 CASSDRGTNTGELFF
TRBJ2-1 TRBV4-2 CASSQQADMNEQFF
TRBJ1-2 TRBV5-1 CASSLDYGYTF
TRBJ1-5 TRBV28 CAAGAGRHQPQHF
TRBJ2-1 TRBV20-1 CSARTGVEQFF
TRBJ2-1 TRBV11-2 CASSERLAGTYNEQFF
TRBJ2-5 TRBV6-5 CASSRSEETQYF
TRBJ2-3 TRBV29-1 CSVEDWLGRLRENYTDTQYF
TRBJ1-1 TRBV29-1 CSVGGQTQFYTEAFF
TRBJ1-4 TRBV7-9 CASSSTGGTNEKLFF